Following are 21 T cell receptor beta chains from one sample sequenced in a study of T cells in Graves' hyperthyroidism and ophthalmopathy. What was amplified from RNA transcripts were TCR beta CDR3 regions. Researchers ran a first-round RT-PCR on the TCR CDR3 using the HTBI primer set. TCRdb re-derived calls from the multiplex PCR reads in MiXCR, one entry per CDR3 protein. The sample comprises 300,000 to 500,000 distinct CDR3 sequences, more than 12% of which are singletons, and approximately 27% rests with the top ten. Material: blood. The receptors stem from a man aged 45-60 years with Graves' ophthalmopathy.

The rearrangement links TRBV5-1 to TRBJ2-3, with D perhaps TRBD2 (5 bases). The V gene's germline CDR1 is SGHRS and CDR2 YFSETQ. This CDR3 is 16 amino acids long. V was cut by 1 base and J by 2 bases, with 14 bases left in between. The CDR3 sequence is CASSLLPGLHTDTQYF. CDR3 in DNA: TGCGCCAGCAGCTTGCTTCCGGGGTTACACACAGATACGCAGTATTTT.

This clonotype was detected ten times or more. This sequence joins TRBV5-1 and TRBJ1-1; D is undetermined. Deletions cut 1 base from V and 1 base from J, with 11 bases between. This CDR3 has 15 residues. CDR1 and CDR2 from the germline V gene are SGHRS and YFSETQ. The CDR3 coding sequence is TGCGCCAGCAGCTTGAGGTACAACCAGAACACTGAAGCTTTCTTT. It specifies CASSLRYNQNTEAFF.

This clonotype was detected ten times or more. The chain couples TRBV11-2 to TRBJ2-7; a possible D gene is TRBD2 (6 bases). The CDR3 has 14 residues. Germline V gene data show CDR1 as SGHAT and CDR2 as FQNNGV. Trimming took 0 bases from V and 4 from J, leaving 10 bases between them. This chain's CDR3 is CASSLDGGWYEQYF. The DNA of the CDR3 is TGTGCCAGCAGCTTAGACGGGGGATGGTACGAGCAGTACTTC. Full variable domain (remainder filled in from reference TRBV11-2 and TRBJ2-7): EAGVAQSPRYKIIEKRQSVAFWCNPISGHATLYWYQQILGQGPKLLIQFQNNGVVDDSQLPKDRFSAERLKGVDSTLKIQPAKLEDSAVYLCASSLDGGWYEQYFGPGTRLTVT.

V is TRBV27 and J is TRBJ2-3; 9 nucleotides line up with TRBD2. Germline assignment: CDR1 MNHEY and CDR2 SMNVEV (reference sequence). V was clipped by 6 bases and J by 4 bases; unmatched bases: 8. This CDR3 has 15 amino acids. CDR3 DNA sequence: TGTGCCAGCAGGCGACCGGGACTAGCTCCAGATACGCAGTATTTT. It is translated as CASRRPGLAPDTQYF.

This chain uses TRBV6-9 with TRBJ2-5; D gene uncertain. CDR3 length equals 15 residues. V lost 3 bases and J 5 bases, leaving 16 bases between the germline ends. Germline CDR1 is MNHGY and CDR2 is SVAAGI. The CDR3 spells CASSYVGSPGETQYF. For the CDR3, the DNA is TGTGCCAGCAGTTACGTAGGTTCTCCCGGCGAGACCCAGTACTTC.

The V call is TRBV19, the J call TRBJ1-1, with 7 positions matching TRBD1. Germline V CDR1 and CDR2: LNHDA, SQIVND (reference sequence). CDR3 size: 13 residues. Trimming cost V 7 bases and J 5 bases; bases outside gene matches: 7. The CDR3 nucleotides are TGTGCCAGTACCCCAAACAGGGGAACTGAAGCTTTCTTT. This translates into CASTPNRGTEAFF.

This clonotype was observed a handful of times. A much larger clone differs by one base, so this may be a read error. The gene calls are TRBV10-3 and TRBJ1-2; D is possibly TRBD1 (5 bases). The CDR3 length is 14 residues. V lost 3 bases and J 8 bases, leaving 16 bases between the germline ends. Germline CDR1 and CDR2: ENHRY and SYGVKD. The CDR3: CAISDSDRREGYTF. CDR3 sequence (DNA): TGTGCCATCAGTGATTCCGACAGACGAGAGGGCTACACCTTC.

The table lists this clonotype with a few counts. The V and J genes are TRBV6-1 and TRBJ2-3, with D perhaps TRBD2 (6 bases). The CDR3 spans 15 residues. With 6 bases removed from V and 0 bases from J, the gap between germline ends came to 13 bases. Per the germline V gene, CDR1 is MNHNS and CDR2 is SASEGT. The DNA of the CDR3 is TGTGCCAGCAGCCGTAATAGCGGTAGCACAGATACGCAGTATTTT. It yields the protein CASSRNSGSTDTQYF.

This clonotype was seen at least ten times. The CDR3 sequence is CSASDRGPSMNTEAFF. CDR3 in DNA: TGCAGTGCCTCCGACAGGGGCCCCTCTATGAACACTGAAGCTTTCTTT. The chain carries TRBV20-1 and TRBJ1-1; TRBD1 aligns across 8 bases. Germline CDR1 DFQATT, CDR2 SNEGSKA (reference sequence). This CDR3 is 16 amino acids long. Losses at the gene ends were 6 bases for V and 0 bases for J; bases not matched to a gene: 12.

This clonotype was seen repeatedly, ten times or more. The chain carries TRBV5-1 and TRBJ2-7, with 10 nucleotides matching TRBD2. V was pared by 5 bases and J by 0 bases, with 2 bases of the junction left unmatched. The CDR3 is 14 residues long. Per the germline V gene, CDR1 is SGHRS and CDR2 is YFSETQ. CDR3 sequence: CASRAGGPSYEQYF. In DNA form, the CDR3 reads TGCGCCAGCAGAGCGGGAGGGCCCTCCTACGAGCAGTACTTC.

This clonotype was seen ten or more times. The chain combines TRBV3-1 with TRBJ2-3, with TRBD2 as a possible D gene (6 bases). The CDR3 loop spans 15 amino acids. Per the germline V gene, CDR1 is LGHDT and CDR2 is YNNKEL (reference sequence). The V gene lost 7 bases and the J gene lost 3 bases, with 17 bases spanning the gap. CDR3 protein: CASKGWREITDTQYF. The CDR3 region has the DNA TGTGCCAGCAAGGGGTGGCGGGAAATTACAGATACGCAGTATTTT.

This clonotype occurred many times. The chain couples TRBV7-3 to TRBJ1-6; D uncertain. In germline, CDR1 is SGHTA, CDR2 FQGTGA. The length of the CDR3 is 14 residues. The V and J ends lost 0 bases and 9 bases respectively, with 9 bases between them. The DNA of the CDR3 is TGTGCCAGCAGCTTAACTGGGCCGGGTTCACCCCTCCACTTT. Protein product: CASSLTGPGSPLHF.

V is TRBV6-1 and J is TRBJ2-7; D unclear. Germline-derived CDR1 and CDR2 are MNHNS and SASEGT. V gave up 6 bases and J gave up 0 bases, with 15 bases separating them. This CDR3 spans 15 amino acids. The CDR3: CASRAGLGYSYEQYF. The CDR3 nucleotides read TGTGCCAGCAGAGCTGGGTTGGGGTACTCCTACGAGCAGTACTTC.

This clonotype was observed a handful of times. The J gene is TRBJ2-1, the V gene TRBV20-1, with 9 bases identical to TRBD2. CDR3 length equals 17 residues. With 5 bases clipped from V and 8 bases from J, the junction kept 19 bases outside the gene matches. CDR1 DFQATT and CDR2 SNEGSKA come from the germline V gene (reference sequence). Here the CDR3 DNA reads TGCAGTGCTCGAAAAGCATATAGCGGGAGTCTTTTTTATGAGCAGTTCTTC. Encoded protein: CSARKAYSGSLFYEQFF.

Remarks on this clonotype: Here the CDR3 omits its conserved ending phenylalanine or tryptophan, so a read error is the likely source. This rearrangement joins TRBV25-1 to TRBJ2-5; D might be TRBD1 (5 bases). The CDR3 spans 15 residues. V gave up 1 base and J gave up 1 base, with 10 bases separating them. Germline CDR1 MGHDK, CDR2 SYGVNS. The CDR3 DNA sequence: TGTGCCAGCAGTGAATTTGTGGGGCTCCAAGAGACCCAGTACTCC. It is translated as CASSEFVGLQETQYS.

This clonotype was seen at least ten times. The chain joins TRBV27 to TRBJ2-7; 9 bases map to TRBD2. V shed 8 bases, J shed 3 bases, and the junction held 5 bases outside the gene matches. The V gene's germline CDR1 is MNHEY and CDR2 SMNVEV (reference sequence). This CDR3 is built from 13 residues. The DNA of the CDR3 is TGTGCCAGCGGTAGCGGGAGAAGCTACGAGCAGTACTTC. Protein: CASGSGRSYEQYF.

This clonotype was seen repeatedly, ten times or more. The chain carries TRBV18 and TRBJ2-4; D assignment may be TRBD1 or TRBD2 (6 bases each). In germline, CDR1 is KGHSH, CDR2 LQKENI. The CDR3 is 15 residues long. Trimming removed 3 bases from V and 1 base from J, with 10 bases in between. CDR3 amino acids: CASSPQGRAKNIQYF. The CDR3 region has the DNA TGTGCCAGCTCACCCCAGGGGAGGGCCAAAAACATTCAGTACTTC.

There are many counts of this clonotype. This chain joins TRBV3-1 and TRBJ2-5; 10 nucleotides match TRBD2. This CDR3 comprises 16 residues. V shed 8 bases, J shed 1 base, and the junction held 10 bases outside the gene matches. Per the germline V gene, CDR1 is LGHDT and CDR2 is YNNKEL (reference sequence). The CDR3 spells CASQKGVAGGQETQYF. CDR3 bases: TGTGCCAGCCAGAAGGGAGTAGCGGGAGGCCAAGAGACCCAGTACTTC.

The chain employs TRBV5-1 and TRBJ2-3; no definite D call. V gave up 4 bases and J gave up 2 bases, with 17 bases separating them. In germline, CDR1 is SGHRS, CDR2 YFSETQ. CDR3 length: 16 amino acids. The CDR3 loop is CASSPGVARTTDTQYF. The CDR3 nucleotides are TGCGCCAGCAGCCCTGGCGTGGCGCGCACCACAGATACGCAGTATTTT. Supplemented by reference TRBV5-1 and TRBJ2-3, the full variable domain reads KAGVTQTPRYLIKTRGQQVTLSCSPISGHRSVSWYQQTPGQGLQFLFEYFSETQRNKGNFPGRFSGRQFSNSRSEMNVSTLELGDSALYLCASSPGVARTTDTQYFGPGTRLTVL.

V and J are TRBV5-6 and TRBJ2-7; a weak D match, TRBD2 (6 bases). CDR1 is SGHDT, CDR2 YYEEEE, per germline. The CDR3 consists of 15 residues. Trimming took off 5 bases at V and 5 bases at J, with 20 bases between the two ends. The CDR3 sequence is CASRNGGLALDEQYF. In DNA, the CDR3 is TGTGCCAGCAGGAACGGAGGGCTAGCGCTGGACGAGCAGTACTTC.

In its sample, this clonotype was seen many times. The rearrangement links TRBV12-3 or TRBV12-4 to TRBJ2-5, with 10 bases identical to TRBD2. The ends lost 6 bases at V and 2 bases at J; junction bases unmatched: 3. This CDR3 has 14 amino acids. As DNA, the CDR3 is TGTGCCAGCAGAAGGACTAGCGGACAAGAGACCCAGTACTTC. It yields the protein CASRRTSGQETQYF.